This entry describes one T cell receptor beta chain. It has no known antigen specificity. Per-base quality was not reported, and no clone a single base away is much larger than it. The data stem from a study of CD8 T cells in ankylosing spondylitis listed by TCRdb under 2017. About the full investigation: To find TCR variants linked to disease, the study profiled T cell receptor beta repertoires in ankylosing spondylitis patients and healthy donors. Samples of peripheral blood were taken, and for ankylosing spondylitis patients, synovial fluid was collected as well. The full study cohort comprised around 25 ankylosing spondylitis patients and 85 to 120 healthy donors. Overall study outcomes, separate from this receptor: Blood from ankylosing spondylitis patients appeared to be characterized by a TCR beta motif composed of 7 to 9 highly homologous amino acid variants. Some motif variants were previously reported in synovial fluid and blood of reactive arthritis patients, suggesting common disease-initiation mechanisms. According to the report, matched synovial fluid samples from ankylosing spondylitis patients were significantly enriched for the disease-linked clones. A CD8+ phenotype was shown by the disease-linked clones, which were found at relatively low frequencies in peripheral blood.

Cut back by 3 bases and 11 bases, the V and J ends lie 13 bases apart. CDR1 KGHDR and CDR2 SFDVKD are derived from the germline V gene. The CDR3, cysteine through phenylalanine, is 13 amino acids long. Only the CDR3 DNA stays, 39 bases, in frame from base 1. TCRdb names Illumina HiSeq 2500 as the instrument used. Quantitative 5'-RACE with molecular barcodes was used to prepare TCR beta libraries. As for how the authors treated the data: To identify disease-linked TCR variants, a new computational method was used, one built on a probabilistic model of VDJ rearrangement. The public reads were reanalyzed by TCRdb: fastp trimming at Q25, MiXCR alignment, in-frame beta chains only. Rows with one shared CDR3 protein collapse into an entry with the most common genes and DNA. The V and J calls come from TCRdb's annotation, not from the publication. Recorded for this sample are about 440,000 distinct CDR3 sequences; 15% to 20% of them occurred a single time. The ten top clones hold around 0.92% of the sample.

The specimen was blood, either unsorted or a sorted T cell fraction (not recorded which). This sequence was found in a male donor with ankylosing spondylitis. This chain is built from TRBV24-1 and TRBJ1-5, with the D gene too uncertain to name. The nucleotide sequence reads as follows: TGTGCCACCAGTGATGGCCTAAGCACGGCCCAGCATTTT. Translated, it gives CATSDGLSTAQHF.